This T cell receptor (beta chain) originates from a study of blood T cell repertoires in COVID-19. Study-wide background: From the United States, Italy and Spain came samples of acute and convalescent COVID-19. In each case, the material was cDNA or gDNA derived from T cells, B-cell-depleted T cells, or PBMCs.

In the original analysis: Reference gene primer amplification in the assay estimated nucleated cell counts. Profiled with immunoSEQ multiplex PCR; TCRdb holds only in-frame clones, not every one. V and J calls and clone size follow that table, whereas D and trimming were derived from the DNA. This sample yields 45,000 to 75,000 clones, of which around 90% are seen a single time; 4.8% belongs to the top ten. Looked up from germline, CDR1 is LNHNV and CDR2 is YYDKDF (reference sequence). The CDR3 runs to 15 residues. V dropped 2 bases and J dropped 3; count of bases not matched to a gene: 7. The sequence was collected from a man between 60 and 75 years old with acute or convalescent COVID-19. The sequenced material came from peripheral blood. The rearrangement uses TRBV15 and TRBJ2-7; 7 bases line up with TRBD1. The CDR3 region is CATSRSTGVGYEQYF. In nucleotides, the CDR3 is TGTGCCACCAGCAGATCAACAGGGGTCGGCTACGAGCAGTACTTC. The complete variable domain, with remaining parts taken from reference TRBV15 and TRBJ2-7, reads DAMVIQNPRYQVTQFGKPVTLSCSQTLNHNVMYWYQQKSSQAPKLLFHYYDKDFNNEADTPDNFQSRRPNTSFCFLDIRSPGLGDTAMYLCATSRSTGVGYEQYFGPGTRLTVT.